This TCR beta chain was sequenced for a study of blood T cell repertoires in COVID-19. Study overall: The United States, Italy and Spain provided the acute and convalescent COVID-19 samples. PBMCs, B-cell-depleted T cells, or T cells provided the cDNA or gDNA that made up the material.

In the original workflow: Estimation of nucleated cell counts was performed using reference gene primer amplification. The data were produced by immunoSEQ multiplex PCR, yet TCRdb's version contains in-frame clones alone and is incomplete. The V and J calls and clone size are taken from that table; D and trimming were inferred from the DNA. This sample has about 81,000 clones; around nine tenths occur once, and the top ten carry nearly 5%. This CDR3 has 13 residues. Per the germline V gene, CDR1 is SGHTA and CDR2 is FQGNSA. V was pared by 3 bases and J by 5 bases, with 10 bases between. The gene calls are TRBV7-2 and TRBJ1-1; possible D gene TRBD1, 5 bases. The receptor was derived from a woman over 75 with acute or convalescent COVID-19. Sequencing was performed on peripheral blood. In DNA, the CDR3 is TGTGCCAGCAGCTTCGCCGGGGGAACTGAAGCTTTCTTT. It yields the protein CASSFAGGTEAFF.